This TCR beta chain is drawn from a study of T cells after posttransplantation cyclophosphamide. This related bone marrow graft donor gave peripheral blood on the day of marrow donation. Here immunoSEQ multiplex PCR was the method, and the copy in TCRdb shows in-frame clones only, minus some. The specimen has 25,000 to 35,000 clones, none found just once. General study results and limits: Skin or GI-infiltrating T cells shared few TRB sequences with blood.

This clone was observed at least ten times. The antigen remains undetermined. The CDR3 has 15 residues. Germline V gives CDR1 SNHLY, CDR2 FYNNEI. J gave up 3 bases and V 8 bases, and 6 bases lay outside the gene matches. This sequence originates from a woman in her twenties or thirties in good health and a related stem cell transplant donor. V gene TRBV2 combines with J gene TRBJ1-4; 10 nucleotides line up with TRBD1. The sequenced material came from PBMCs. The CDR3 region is CASRRTGGPNEKLFF. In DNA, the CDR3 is TGTGCCAGCCGACGGACAGGGGGACCTAATGAAAAACTGTTTTTT.